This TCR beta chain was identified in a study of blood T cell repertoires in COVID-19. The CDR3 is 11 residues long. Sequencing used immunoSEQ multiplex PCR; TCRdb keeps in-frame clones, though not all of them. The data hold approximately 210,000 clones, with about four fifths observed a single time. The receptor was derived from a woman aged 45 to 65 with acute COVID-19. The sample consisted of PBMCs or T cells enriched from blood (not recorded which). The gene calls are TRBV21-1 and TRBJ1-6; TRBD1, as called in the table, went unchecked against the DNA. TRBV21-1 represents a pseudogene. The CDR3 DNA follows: TGTGCCAGCAGCAGGGGCAACCCCCTCCACTTT. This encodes CASSRGNPLHF.